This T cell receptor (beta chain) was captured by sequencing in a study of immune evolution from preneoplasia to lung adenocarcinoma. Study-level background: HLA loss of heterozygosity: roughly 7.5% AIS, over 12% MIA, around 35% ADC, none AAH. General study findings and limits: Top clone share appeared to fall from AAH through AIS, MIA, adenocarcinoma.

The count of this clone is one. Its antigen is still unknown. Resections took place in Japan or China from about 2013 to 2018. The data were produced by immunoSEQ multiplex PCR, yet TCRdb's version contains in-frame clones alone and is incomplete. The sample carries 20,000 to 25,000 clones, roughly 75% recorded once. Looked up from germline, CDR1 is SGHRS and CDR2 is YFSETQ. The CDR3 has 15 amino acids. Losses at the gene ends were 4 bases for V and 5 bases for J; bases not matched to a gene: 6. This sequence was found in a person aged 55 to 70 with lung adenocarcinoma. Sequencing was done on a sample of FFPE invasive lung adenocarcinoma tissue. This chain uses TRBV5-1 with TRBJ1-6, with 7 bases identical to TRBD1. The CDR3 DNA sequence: TGCGCCAGCAGCCCCGGTGACAGGGATAATTCACCCCTCCACTTT. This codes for CASSPGDRDNSPLHF.